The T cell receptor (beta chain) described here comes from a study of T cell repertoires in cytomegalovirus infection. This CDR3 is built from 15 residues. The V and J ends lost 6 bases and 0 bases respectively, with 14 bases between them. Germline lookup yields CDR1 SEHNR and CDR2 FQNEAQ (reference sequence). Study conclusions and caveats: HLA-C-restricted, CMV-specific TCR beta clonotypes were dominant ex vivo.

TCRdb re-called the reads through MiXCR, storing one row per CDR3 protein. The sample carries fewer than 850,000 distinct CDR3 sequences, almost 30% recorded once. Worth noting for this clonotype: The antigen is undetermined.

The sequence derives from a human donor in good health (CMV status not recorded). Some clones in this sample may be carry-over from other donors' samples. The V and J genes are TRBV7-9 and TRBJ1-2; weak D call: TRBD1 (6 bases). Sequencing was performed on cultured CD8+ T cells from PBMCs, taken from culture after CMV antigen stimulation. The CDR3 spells CASSPGGGANYGYTF. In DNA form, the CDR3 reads TGTGCCAGCAGTCCGGGAGGGGGAGCTAACTATGGCTACACCTTC.